Listed here is a single T cell receptor beta chain. Its antigen specificity is not known. Within one base of it there is no much larger clone, and no base qualities were kept. The collaborating institutions used their own protocols to collect whole blood in K2EDTA tubes. Collaborator samples were shipped for TCRbeta analysis as frozen whole blood, isolated PBMCs, or DNA extracted from either sample type. The sample is drawn from a study of blood T cell repertoires in COVID-19 (dated by TCRdb to the early 2020s). With regard to the full study: Samples from collaborators originated in the United States, Italy and Spain and spanned both the acute and convalescent phases of COVID-19. The material from the prospective study consisted of cDNA or gDNA derived from T cells, B-cell-depleted T cells, or PBMCs. Deeply sampled blood TCRbeta repertoires from subjects exposed to, actively infected with, or recovered from COVID-19 were included in the dataset. The repertoires were released in a freely available public database intended as a resource for research on the immune response to SARS-CoV-2. Samples came from the ongoing ImmuneRACE study (first 160 participants) plus 1,254 subjects from 6 global collaborators. The sample metadata nearly always contained a de-identified subject ID, COVID-19 status, age in years and sex. Where available, HLA class I and class II types were obtained from metadata supplied by the sample provider rather than from assay-based typing. Points the paper makes about the study in general: The amount of clinical and demographic metadata varied by source and participant and was provided uncurated.

The CDR3 has 11 amino acids, counting the end cysteine and phenylalanine. The DNA shown is the 33-base CDR3, in frame from base 1. Trimming at the junction amounts to 7 bases on V and 6 bases on J, and the germline ends lie 6 bases apart. The germline V gene encodes CDR1 WSHSY and CDR2 SAAADI. TCRbeta CDR3 regions were amplified from genomic DNA using the immunoSEQ Assay, a bias-controlled multiplex PCR. The study's processing was this. Within the assay, amplification of reference gene primers was used to estimate how many nucleated cells each sample contained. To quantify the absolute abundance of each unique TCRbeta CDR3 rearrangement, sequence reads were collapsed and filtered. For each sample, productive Simpson clonality was calculated by taking the square root of Simpson's diversity index across productive rearrangements. In its TCRdb copy, this immuneACCESS table keeps in-frame sequences only and misses some clones. Where compared with another copy, unresolved V genes explain less than half of these, and the others have no known cause. Clone size and the V and J calls come from that table; the DNA yielded D and trimming. The table for this sample lists about 210,000 clones; over 75% of them were counted only once. The ten most abundant clones make up under 5.5% of the sample.

The sequenced sample was peripheral blood. The sequence derives from a woman in her thirties or forties with acute or convalescent COVID-19. The chain joins TRBV10-2 to TRBJ2-2, with no D gene named confidently. The nucleotide sequence is given as TGCGCCAGCAAGCATTCCGGGGAGCTGTTTTTT. It encodes CASKHSGELFF.